The next 29 T cell receptor beta chains were all read from a single sample in a study of glioma-infiltrating T cells. Using RNA template, CDR3s of TCR alpha and beta were amplified with iRepertoire arm-PCR. TCRdb used MiXCR to reprocess the multiplex PCR reads, holding one entry per CDR3 protein. The table has 84,000 or so distinct CDR3 sequences, around a quarter seen once. The specimen was glioma tissue, nonneoplastic brain tissue, or PBMCs (not recorded which). The receptor set was obtained from a human donor with low-grade glioma or glioblastoma, undergoing nonglioma brain surgery, or in good health (not recorded which).

V is TRBV2 and J is TRBJ1-2; 8 bases map to TRBD1. The CDR3 extends over 14 amino acids. V was pared by 7 bases and J by 6 bases, with 10 bases of the junction left unmatched. From germline, CDR1 is SNHLY and CDR2 FYNNEI. The CDR3 is CASKVGRGQDGYTF. In DNA, the CDR3 is TGTGCCAGCAAAGTTGGCAGGGGGCAGGATGGCTACACCTTC.

This clonotype was observed many times. The chain recombines TRBV20-1 with TRBJ1-1; a weak D match, TRBD1 (5 bases). Deletions cut 6 bases from V and 0 bases from J, with 11 bases between. CDR1 is DFQATT, CDR2 SNEGSKA, per germline (reference sequence). The CDR3 contains 13 residues. Here the CDR3 DNA reads TGCAGTGCCTCACAGGCGGTGAACACTGAAGCTTTCTTT. It translates to CSASQAVNTEAFF.

About this clonotype: This may stem from a read error, because a much larger clone lies one nucleotide away. This chain joins TRBV7-9 and TRBJ2-5, with D perhaps matching TRBD1 (6 bases). CDR1 is SEHNR and CDR2 is FQNEAQ in the germline V gene (reference sequence). This CDR3 comprises 16 residues. In DNA, the CDR3 is TGTGTCAGCAGCCCGATCCCACAGGGAATCGGAGAGACCCAGTACTTC. This gives the protein CVSSPIPQGIGETQYF.

This clonotype was recorded many times. The chain couples TRBV20-1 to TRBJ2-7; D unclear. Germline V lookup: CDR1 DFQATT, CDR2 SNEGSKA (reference sequence). With 3 bases removed from V and 0 bases from J, the gap between germline ends came to 12 bases. The CDR3 has 14 amino acids. The CDR3: CSARYKSSSYEQYF. The CDR3 DNA reads as TGCAGTGCTAGGTATAAGTCGAGCTCCTACGAGCAGTACTTC.

The chain has TRBV18 and TRBJ2-5; unclear D gene. Trimming shortened V by 0 bases and J by 5 bases, and 7 bases separated the two germline ends. The CDR3 covers 13 residues. In germline, CDR1 is KGHSH, CDR2 LQKENI. CDR3 loop: CASSPPTTETQYF. CDR3 DNA: TGTGCCAGCTCACCACCGACAACGGAGACCCAGTACTTC.

J is TRBJ1-2 and V is TRBV29-1; D perhaps matches TRBD1 (6 bases). The CDR3 covers 13 residues. The V and J ends lost 6 bases and 6 bases respectively, with 17 bases between them. CDR1 and CDR2 from the germline V gene are SQVTM and ANQGSEA. CDR3 amino acids: CSVMARGPNGYTF. For the CDR3, the DNA is TGCAGCGTAATGGCCAGGGGTCCAAATGGCTACACCTTC.

This clonotype was picked up a small number of times. The gene calls are TRBV10-2 and TRBJ1-4; D ambiguous. CDR1 is WSHSY, CDR2 SAAADI, per germline. Trimming removed 3 bases at V and 5 bases at J, with 13 bases between. This CDR3 has 15 amino acids. The CDR3 DNA reads as TGCGCCAGCAGTGAAATAAGGCGGAAAAATGAAAAACTGTTTTTT. It yields the protein CASSEIRRKNEKLFF.

A note on this clonotype: A much larger clonotype is one base distant, so this may be a read error. The V and J genes are TRBV4-1 and TRBJ2-5; TRBD1 aligns across 7 bases. CDR3 length: 15 amino acids. CDR1 is MGHRA, CDR2 YSYEKL, per germline. The CDR3 DNA reads as TGCGACAGCAGCGAAGGTGACAGGGACCAAGAGACCCAGTACTTC. It encodes CDSSEGDRDQETQYF.

This clonotype appeared a few times. The chain combines TRBV19 with TRBJ1-5; D is unclear. Trimming removed 5 bases from V and 0 bases from J, with 14 bases in between. CDR3 length equals 16 residues. CDR1 LNHDA and CDR2 SQIVND come from the germline V gene (reference sequence). CDR3 amino acids: CASSPSYASSNQPQHF. DNA of the CDR3: TGTGCCAGTAGTCCCTCTTATGCTTCTAGCAATCAGCCCCAGCATTTT.

This clonotype was detected ten times or more. The rearrangement links TRBV7-9 to TRBJ2-1, with 11 bases matching TRBD2. CDR3 size: 16 residues. Per the germline V gene, CDR1 is SEHNR and CDR2 is FQNEAQ (reference sequence). V dropped 5 bases and J dropped 6; count of bases not matched to a gene: 9. The CDR3 DNA reads TGTGCCAGCAGCCCCGCGGCTAGCGGGAGGATCAATGAGCAGTTCTTC. Translation gives CASSPAASGRINEQFF.

There are a few counts of this clonotype. The chain is built from TRBV2 and TRBJ2-5; D ambiguous. Germline CDR1 SNHLY, CDR2 FYNNEI. The CDR3 runs to 13 residues. V was cut by 7 bases and J by 4 bases, with 13 bases left in between. The CDR3 reads CASTRTDPETQYF. The DNA for the CDR3 is TGTGCCAGCACGAGGACGGATCCAGAGACCCAGTACTTC.

J is TRBJ1-2 and V is TRBV6-1; 8 nucleotides agree with TRBD1. The CDR3 is 13 residues long. Germline CDR1 MNHNS, CDR2 SASEGT. Unmatched junction bases numbered 7, after V lost 6 bases and J lost 7 bases. The CDR3 protein is CASRPTGAVGYTF. CDR3 DNA sequence: TGTGCCAGCAGACCGACAGGGGCGGTTGGCTACACCTTC.

This clonotype was detected many times. This chain connects TRBV6-1 to TRBJ2-7; 7 bases are a match to TRBD1. CDR1 is MNHNS, CDR2 SASEGT, per germline. V was pared by 6 bases and J by 0 bases, with 8 bases of the junction left unmatched. This CDR3 has 15 residues. The CDR3: CASRPRQGFSYEQYF. In nucleotides, the CDR3 is TGTGCCAGCAGACCGAGACAGGGATTCTCCTACGAGCAGTACTTC.

V usage is TRBV18 and J usage is TRBJ1-2; 7 nucleotides align to TRBD1. The CDR3 contains 13 residues. The V gene end was trimmed by 4 bases and the J gene end by 8 bases; junction bases not matched to a gene: 7. Germline V gene data show CDR1 as KGHSH and CDR2 as LQKENI. The CDR3 DNA is TGTGCCAGCTCACGAGGGGGCTCGGAGGGCTACACCTTC. The encoded protein is CASSRGGSEGYTF.

The sample holds many counts of this clonotype. This chain uses TRBV2 with TRBJ2-5; 7 nucleotides align to TRBD1. This CDR3 comprises 14 residues. The trim removed 6 bases at V and 4 bases at J, leaving 8 bases unmatched. Looked up from germline, CDR1 is SNHLY and CDR2 is FYNNEI. CDR3 amino acids: CASSITGAGETQYF. CDR3 sequence (DNA): TGTGCCAGCAGCATAACAGGGGCGGGAGAGACCCAGTACTTC.

The table lists this clonotype with a few counts. V usage is TRBV7-9 and J usage is TRBJ1-4; a weak D match, TRBD1 (5 bases). The CDR3 is 14 amino acids. Germline-derived CDR1 and CDR2 are SEHNR and FQNEAQ (reference sequence). Trimming took off 2 bases at V and 7 bases at J, with 11 bases between the two ends. The CDR3 here is CASSLTQGGEKLFF. The CDR3 nucleotides read TGTGCCAGCAGCTTAACTCAGGGAGGTGAAAAACTGTTTTTT.

Points on this clonotype: A much bigger clone sits one base away, suggesting this may be a read error. The J gene is TRBJ1-3, the V gene TRBV3-1, with 7 bases that match TRBD1. V shed 5 bases, J shed 5 bases, and the junction held 6 bases outside the gene matches. Germline V gene lookup returns CDR1 LGHDT and CDR2 YNNKEL (reference sequence). This CDR3 is 14 amino acids long. The DNA of the CDR3 is TGTGCCAGCAGCTATAGACAGGGAAGAAACACCATATATTTT. Protein sequence: CASSYRQGRNTIYF.

This clonotype was picked up many times. CDR3 loop: CASSTGQMNSPLHF. The DNA for the CDR3 is TGTGCCAGCAGCACGGGACAGATGAATTCACCCCTCCACTTT. The V call is TRBV2, the J call TRBJ1-6, with 7 bases lining up with TRBD1. CDR3 length: 14 amino acids. Germline V lookup: CDR1 SNHLY, CDR2 FYNNEI. V shed 6 bases and J 7 bases; nucleotides not matched to a gene: 6. The full variable domain, completed using reference TRBV2 and TRBJ1-6, is EPEVTQTPSHQVTQMGQEVILRCVPISNHLYFYWYRQILGQKVEFLVSFYNNEISEKSEIFDDQFSVERPDGSNFTLKIRSTKLEDSAMYFCASSTGQMNSPLHFGNGTRLTVT.

With respect to this clonotype: A read error may explain this, as a much larger clone is one base away. The chain combines TRBV7-6 with TRBJ2-3, with 8 bases identical to TRBD1. This CDR3 contains 17 residues. J gave up 0 bases and V 2 bases, and 7 bases lay outside the gene matches. Germline V lookup: CDR1 SGHVS, CDR2 FNYEAQ. Written as DNA, the CDR3 is TGTGCCAGCAGCTTACCCGGACAGGGCGGAAGCACAGATACGCAGTATTTT. Amino acids: CASSLPGQGGSTDTQYF.

This clonotype occurred many times. This chain links TRBV20-1 with TRBJ2-3; TRBD2 matches at 11 bases. The CDR3 has 16 residues. The germline gives CDR1 DFQATT, CDR2 SNEGSKA (reference sequence). V gave up 1 base and J gave up 2 bases; unmatched junction bases: 5. CDR3 sequence: CSARVSTSGITDTQYF. The CDR3 DNA is TGCAGTGCTAGAGTCTCGACTAGCGGGATCACAGATACGCAGTATTTT.

In this sample, this clonotype turned up many times. J is TRBJ2-3 and V is TRBV27, with 10 bases aligning to TRBD2. Germline loops: CDR1 MNHEY, CDR2 SMNVEV (reference sequence). CDR3 size: 17 residues. The J segment lost 2 bases and the V segment lost 5 bases, leaving 10 bases of the junction unmatched. CDR3 in amino acids: CASSPKWTSGYTDTQYF. The CDR3 DNA sequence: TGTGCCAGCAGTCCAAAATGGACTAGCGGATACACAGATACGCAGTATTTT.

There are many counts of this clonotype. The chain recombines TRBV7-2 with TRBJ2-1; 12 positions agree with TRBD2. There are 16 residues in the CDR3. With V trimmed by 5 bases and J by 10 bases, 12 bases remained unmatched. Germline values: CDR1 SGHTA, CDR2 FQGNSA. CDR3 residues: CASSTYLAGGPREQFF. CDR3 sequence (DNA): TGTGCCAGCAGCACCTACCTAGCGGGGGGGCCAAGAGAGCAGTTCTTC.

The chain joins TRBV2 to TRBJ2-5, with D perhaps matching TRBD1 or TRBD2 (5 bases each). The CDR3 spans 14 residues. The V and J ends lost 4 bases and 5 bases respectively, with 14 bases between them. Germline V gene sequence: CDR1 SNHLY, CDR2 FYNNEI. The CDR3 reads CASSGQGRGETQYF. As DNA, the CDR3 is TGTGCCAGCAGTGGGCAGGGTCGGGGCGAGACCCAGTACTTC. The variable domain in full, completed from reference TRBV2 and TRBJ2-5, reads EPEVTQTPSHQVTQMGQEVILRCVPISNHLYFYWYRQILGQKVEFLVSFYNNEISEKSEIFDDQFSVERPDGSNFTLKIRSTKLEDSAMYFCASSGQGRGETQYFGPGTRLLVL.

Only a few counts were recorded for this clonotype. With a much larger clone just one base away, this may be a read error. The chain recombines TRBV6-1 with TRBJ2-7; TRBD1 matches at 7 bases. Germline CDR1 reads MNHNS; CDR2 reads SASEGT. The CDR3 sequence is 14 residues long. V trimming: 5 bases; J trimming: 3 bases; junction bases outside the gene matches: 7. CDR3 amino acids: CASSLTGVNYEQYF. CDR3 DNA: TGTGCCAGCAGTCTCACAGGGGTCAACTACGAGCAGTACTTC.

In this sample, this clonotype turned up many times. This chain connects TRBV14 to TRBJ2-1; weak D call: TRBD2 (8 bases). This CDR3 has 19 amino acids. Trimming cost V 1 base and J 1 base, with 20 bases left between them. Germline CDR1 and CDR2: SGHDN and FVKESK. The CDR3 is CASSQGQGVTGGSYNEQFF. CDR3 nucleotides: TGTGCCAGCAGCCAAGGACAGGGAGTCACGGGAGGGTCCTACAATGAGCAGTTCTTC.

V is TRBV5-1 and J is TRBJ1-1; D not certain. This CDR3 is 14 amino acids long. Germline V gene lookup returns CDR1 SGHRS and CDR2 YFSETQ. Trimming removed 1 base from V and 8 bases from J, with 15 bases in between. The CDR3 region has the DNA TGCGCCAGCAGCTTGTTTACGACCCCAGTGGAAGCTTTCTTT. Protein: CASSLFTTPVEAFF.

This sequence joins TRBV11-2 and TRBJ2-7, with D possibly TRBD1 on 8 matching bases. Trimming stripped 4 bases from V and 3 bases from J, with 16 bases between. The CDR3 is 15 residues long. Germline lookup yields CDR1 SGHAT and CDR2 FQNNGV. Here the CDR3 DNA reads TGTGCCAGCAGCTCGACAGGGGAGGGAATCTACGAGCAGTACTTC. Translation gives CASSSTGEGIYEQYF.

The table lists this clonotype with many counts. V usage is TRBV25-1 and J usage is TRBJ1-5; D not resolved. The V end was cut by 4 bases, the J end by 2 bases, with 9 bases between. The germline V gene encodes CDR1 MGHDK and CDR2 SYGVNS. The CDR3 runs 14 residues. As DNA, the CDR3 is TGTGCCAGCAGTGCCTCGTGGGGCAATCAGCCCCAGCATTTT. It yields the protein CASSASWGNQPQHF.

The sample holds many counts of this clonotype. The chain employs TRBV20-1 and TRBJ2-7; 7 bases are shared with TRBD1. J lost 0 bases, V lost 4 bases, and 6 bases had no gene match. The CDR3 spans 14 residues. CDR1 is DFQATT and CDR2 is SNEGSKA in the germline V gene (reference sequence). The CDR3, as DNA: TGCAGTGCTAAGACCGGGACAGCCTCCTACGAGCAGTACTTC. It translates to CSAKTGTASYEQYF.